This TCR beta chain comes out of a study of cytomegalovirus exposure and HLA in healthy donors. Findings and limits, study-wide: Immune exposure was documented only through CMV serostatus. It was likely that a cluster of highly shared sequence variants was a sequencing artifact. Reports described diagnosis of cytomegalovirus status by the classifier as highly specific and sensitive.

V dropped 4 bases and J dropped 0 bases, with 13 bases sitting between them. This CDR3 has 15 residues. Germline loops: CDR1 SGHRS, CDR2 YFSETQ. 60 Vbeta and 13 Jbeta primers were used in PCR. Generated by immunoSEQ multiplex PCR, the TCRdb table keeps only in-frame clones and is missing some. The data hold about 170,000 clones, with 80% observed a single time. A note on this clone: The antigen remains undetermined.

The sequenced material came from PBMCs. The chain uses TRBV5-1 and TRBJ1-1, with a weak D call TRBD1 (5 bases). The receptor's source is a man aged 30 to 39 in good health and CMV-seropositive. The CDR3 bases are TGCGCCAGCAGCCCCGTTGGGGGGATGAACACTGAAGCTTTCTTT. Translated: CASSPVGGMNTEAFF.